This T cell receptor (beta chain) was retrieved from a study of multiple sclerosis patients with progressive multifocal leukoencephalopathy. Germline CDR1 and CDR2: SGDLS and YYNGEE. CDR3 length: 14 residues. V was shortened by 0 bases and J by 0 bases, with 6 bases between the two germline ends. The study's findings and limits: In most PML patients, TRB repertoires appeared less diverse by entropy.

Produced via immunoSEQ multiplex PCR; TCRdb's table is partial and in-frame only. The data hold more than 20,000 clones, with 80% to 95% observed a single time. A remark on this clone: No antigen is known for it.

The time point: approximately 12 months of natalizumab therapy. Samples T1 and T2 were drawn at 6 and 12 months of therapy, respectively. This sequence joins TRBV9 and TRBJ2-5; D is ambiguous. This specimen was PBMCs, taken from a patient treated with natalizumab. This receptor was identified in a man aged 25-45 years with multiple sclerosis. The CDR3 bases are TGTGCCAGCAGCGTAGAACATTACCAAGAGACCCAGTACTTC. It translates to CASSVEHYQETQYF.